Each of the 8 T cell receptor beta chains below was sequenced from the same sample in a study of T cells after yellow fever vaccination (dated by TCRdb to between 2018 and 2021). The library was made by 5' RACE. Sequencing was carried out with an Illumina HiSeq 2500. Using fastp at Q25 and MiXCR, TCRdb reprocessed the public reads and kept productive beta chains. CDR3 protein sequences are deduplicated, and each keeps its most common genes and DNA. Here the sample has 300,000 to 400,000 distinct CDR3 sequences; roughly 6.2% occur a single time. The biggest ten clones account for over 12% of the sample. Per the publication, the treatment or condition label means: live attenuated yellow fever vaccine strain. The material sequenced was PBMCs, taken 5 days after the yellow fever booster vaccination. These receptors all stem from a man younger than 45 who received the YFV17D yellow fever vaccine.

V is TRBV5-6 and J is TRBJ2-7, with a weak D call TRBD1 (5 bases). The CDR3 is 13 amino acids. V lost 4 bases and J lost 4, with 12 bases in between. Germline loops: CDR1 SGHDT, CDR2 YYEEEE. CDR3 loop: CASSKDTLYEQYF. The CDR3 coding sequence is TGTGCCAGCAGCAAGGACACATTATACGAGCAGTACTTC. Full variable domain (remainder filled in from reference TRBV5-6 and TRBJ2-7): DAGVTQSPTHLIKTRGQQVTLRCSPKSGHDTVSWYQQALGQGPQFIFQYYEEEERQRGNFPDRFSGHQFPNYSSELNVNALLLGDSALYLCASSKDTLYEQYFGPGTRLTVT.

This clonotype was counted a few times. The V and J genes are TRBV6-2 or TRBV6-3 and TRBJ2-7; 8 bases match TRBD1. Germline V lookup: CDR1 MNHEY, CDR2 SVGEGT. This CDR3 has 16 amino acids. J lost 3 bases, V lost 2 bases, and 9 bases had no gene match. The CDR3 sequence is CASSYPRGQASYEQYF. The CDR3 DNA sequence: TGTGCCAGCAGTTACCCAAGGGGACAGGCGAGCTACGAGCAGTACTTC.

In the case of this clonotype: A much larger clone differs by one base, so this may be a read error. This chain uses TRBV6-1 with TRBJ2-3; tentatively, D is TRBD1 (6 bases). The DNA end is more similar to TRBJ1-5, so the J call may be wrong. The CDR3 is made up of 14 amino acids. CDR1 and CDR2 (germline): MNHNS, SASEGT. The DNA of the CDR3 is TGTGCCAGCGTCGACGCGGGGGGCACAGATACGCAGCATTTT. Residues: CASVDAGGTDTQHF.

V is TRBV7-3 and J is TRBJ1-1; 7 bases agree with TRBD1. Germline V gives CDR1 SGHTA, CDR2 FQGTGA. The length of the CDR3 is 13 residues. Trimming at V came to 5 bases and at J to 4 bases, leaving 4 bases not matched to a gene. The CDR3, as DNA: TGTGCCAGCAGCCTCACAGGGGTCACTGAAGCTTTCTTT. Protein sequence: CASSLTGVTEAFF.

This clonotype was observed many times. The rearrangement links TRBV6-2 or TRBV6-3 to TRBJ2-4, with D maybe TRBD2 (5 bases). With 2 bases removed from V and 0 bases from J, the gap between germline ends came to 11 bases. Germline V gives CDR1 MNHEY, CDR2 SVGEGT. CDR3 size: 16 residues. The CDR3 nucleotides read TGTGCCAGCAGTTACGTAGCGCCTCTAGCCAAAAACATTCAGTACTTC. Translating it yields CASSYVAPLAKNIQYF.

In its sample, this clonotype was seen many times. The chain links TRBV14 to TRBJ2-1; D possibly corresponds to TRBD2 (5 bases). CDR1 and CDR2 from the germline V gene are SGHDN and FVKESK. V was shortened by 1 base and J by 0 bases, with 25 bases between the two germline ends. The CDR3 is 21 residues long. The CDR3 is CASSQAHSSPDWRASYNEQFF. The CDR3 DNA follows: TGTGCCAGCAGCCAAGCCCACTCCTCACCTGACTGGCGGGCCTCCTACAATGAGCAGTTCTTC.

The CDR3 nucleotides read TGTGCCAGCAGACCTGACATTTCCGGGGAGCTGTTTTTT. It yields the protein CASRPDISGELFF. The chain links TRBV6-2 or TRBV6-3 to TRBJ2-2; D ambiguous. CDR1 is MNHEY, CDR2 SVGEGT, per germline. This CDR3 contains 13 residues. V dropped 6 bases and J dropped 6 bases, with 11 bases sitting between them.

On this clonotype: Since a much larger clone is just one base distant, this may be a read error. The chain's CDR3 is CASTRRSLFGYIF. The CDR3 nucleotides are TGTGCCAGCACCCGGCGGTCCTTGTTTGGCTACATCTTC. The chain carries TRBV12-3 or TRBV12-4 and TRBJ1-2; D not certain. The CDR3 length is 13 residues.